This TCR beta chain was identified in a study of shared clonotypes between healthy human individuals. Overall study findings and caveats: The genetic and exposure-history diversity represented was limited by few donors. Sampling included only blood; tissue repertoires likely differ.

This clone has at least ten counts. Its target is not known. V was cut by 5 bases and J by 6 bases, with 11 bases left in between. The germline gives CDR1 MDHEN, CDR2 SYDVKM. The CDR3 is 13 amino acids. Sequencing used immunoSEQ multiplex PCR; TCRdb keeps in-frame clones, though not all of them. The sample lists hundreds of thousands of clones, roughly four fifths occurring once. The chain employs TRBV28 and TRBJ1-5; D not resolved. The sequenced sample consisted of PBMCs. This clonotype was obtained from a woman in her forties in good health. Some clones in this sample may be carry-over from other donors' samples. The CDR3 loop reads CASSIPTAQPQHF. The DNA of the CDR3 is TGTGCCAGCAGTATTCCGACGGCTCAGCCCCAGCATTTT.